The 31 T cell receptor beta chains below were found in one sample sequenced in a study of post-analysis software for immune sequencing data. Whole-study results and caveats: The study found TRBV5-6, TRBV5-1 and TRBV20-1 among five or six TRBV segments more frequent in patients than controls.

Unique molecular identifiers were built into the TCR beta cDNA libraries. TCRdb used MiXCR to reprocess the PCR reads, holding one entry per CDR3 protein. The sample carries some 690,000 distinct CDR3 sequences, roughly three fifths recorded once. What these receptors recognize is not known. Specimen: blood. Receptor source: a girl aged 2 to 10 with multiple sclerosis.

The chain recombines TRBV5-1 with TRBJ2-7; TRBD1 agrees at 10 bases. The CDR3 sequence is 15 residues long. Germline CDR1 SGHRS, CDR2 YFSETQ. The junction had 5 bases not matched to a gene; V was cut back by 3 bases and J by 2 bases. The CDR3 DNA reads TGCGCCAGCAGCTCCCAGGGACAGGGGACCTACGAGCAGTACTTC. Translating it yields CASSSQGQGTYEQYF.

The rearrangement links TRBV2 to TRBJ2-7; no firm D call. The CDR3 is 13 residues long. The germline V and J ends were trimmed by 7 bases and 6 bases, with 16 bases remaining between them. Germline V gene data show CDR1 as SNHLY and CDR2 as FYNNEI. The DNA of the CDR3 is TGTGCCAGCACCGCAAATCCTGGGTCCGAGCAGTACTTC. Its translation is CASTANPGSEQYF.

The chain uses TRBV5-1 and TRBJ2-7; D possibly corresponds to TRBD1 (6 bases). The V gene's germline CDR1 is SGHRS and CDR2 YFSETQ. Trimming took off 3 bases at V and 8 bases at J, with 18 bases between the two ends. This CDR3 region has 14 residues. This chain's CDR3 is CASSWKAGVHQQYF. The CDR3 region has the DNA TGCGCCAGCAGCTGGAAGGCAGGGGTCCACCAGCAGTACTTC.

This rearrangement joins TRBV28 to TRBJ2-5; 8 bases are shared with TRBD2. The end of the DNA is better explained by TRBJ2-7, so the J call may be wrong. The germline CDR1 and CDR2 sequences are MDHEN and SYDVKM. The CDR3 has 15 amino acids. The CDR3 sequence: CASSFALAETYEQYF. The CDR3 coding sequence is TGTGCCAGCAGTTTTGCACTAGCGGAAACCTACGAGCAGTACTTC.

This clonotype appeared once. V is TRBV20-1 and J is TRBJ2-3; 11 bases match TRBD2. CDR1 and CDR2 from the germline V gene are DFQATT and SNEGSKA (reference sequence). CDR3 size: 16 residues. V lost 3 bases and J lost 1; bases outside the gene matches: 6. CDR3 nucleotide sequence: TGCAGTGCTAGGTTCCTAGCGGGAGGCGGCACAGATACGCAGTATTTT. Translation gives CSARFLAGGGTDTQYF.

This rearrangement joins TRBV29-1 to TRBJ2-7; 11 nucleotides line up with TRBD1. J lost 4 bases, V lost 2 bases, and 4 bases had no gene match. CDR3 length: 14 amino acids. CDR1 and CDR2 (germline): SQVTM, ANQGSEA. CDR3 sequence: CSVEIGQGAYEQYF. For the CDR3, the DNA is TGCAGCGTTGAAATAGGACAGGGGGCTTACGAGCAGTACTTC.

This chain links TRBV12-3 or TRBV12-4 with TRBJ2-3; 9 bases align to TRBD2. After removal of 6 bases from V and 6 bases from J, the junction contained 13 bases not matched to a gene. The CDR3 consists of 16 residues. CDR3 in amino acids: CASSSTLAGAGDTQYF. The CDR3 nucleotides read TGTGCCAGCAGCTCTACCTTAGCGGGAGCGGGGGATACGCAGTATTTT.

The V call is TRBV20-1, the J call TRBJ2-7; 14 bases line up with TRBD2. The J segment lost 3 bases and the V segment lost 5 bases, leaving 9 bases of the junction unmatched. The length of the CDR3 is 16 residues. Germline V gene data show CDR1 as DFQATT and CDR2 as SNEGSKA (reference sequence). The CDR3 protein is CSASGTSGSAGYEQYF. The CDR3 DNA follows: TGCAGTGCTTCCGGGACTAGCGGGAGTGCGGGCTACGAGCAGTACTTC.

The chain recombines TRBV7-3 with TRBJ2-7; D perhaps matches TRBD2 (5 bases). The tail of the sequence fits TRBJ2-5 better, so the J call may be wrong. The CDR3 sequence is 15 residues long. Germline CDR1 is SGHTA and CDR2 is FQGTGA. The CDR3 spells CASSRRGGAEETQYF. The CDR3, as DNA: TGTGCCAGCAGCCGCCGCGGCGGAGCGGAGGAGACCCAGTACTTC.

Regarding this clonotype: An end of the junction does not agree with germline; a read error may underlie this. This chain connects TRBV5-1 to TRBJ2-5; 8 bases line up with TRBD1. The germline gives CDR1 SGHRS, CDR2 YFSETQ. The CDR3 spans 21 residues. CDR3 bases: TGCGCCGGCAGTTCCGCCGGGACAGGATCCGGTCGGGGGTCGGTAGGAGAGACCCAGTACTTC. Residues: CAGSSAGTGSGRGSVGETQYF.

V and J are TRBV9 and TRBJ2-4; perhaps TRBD2 as D (5 bases). The V and J ends lost 0 bases and 10 bases respectively, with 11 bases between them. Germline V gene data show CDR1 as SGDLS and CDR2 as YYNGEE. The CDR3 totals 13 residues. The CDR3 sequence is CASSVGSQRIQYF. In nucleotides, the CDR3 is TGTGCCAGCAGCGTAGGCAGCCAGCGGATTCAGTACTTC.

This chain joins TRBV20-1 and TRBJ2-7; no reliable D call. Germline V gene sequence: CDR1 DFQATT, CDR2 SNEGSKA (reference sequence). There are 12 residues in the CDR3. V was shortened by 3 bases and J by 2 bases, with 8 bases between the two germline ends. The chain's CDR3 is CSARTPAYEQYF. As DNA, the CDR3 is TGCAGTGCTAGGACGCCAGCCTACGAGCAGTACTTC.

This chain links TRBV9 with TRBJ2-3, with 14 bases identical to TRBD2. Germline V CDR1 and CDR2: SGDLS, YYNGEE. The CDR3 length is 16 residues. Trimming at V came to 3 bases and at J to 4 bases, leaving 4 bases not matched to a gene. The CDR3, as DNA: TGTGCCAGCAGCGCTGGGACTAGCGGGGGCGCAGATACGCAGTATTTT. Translation gives CASSAGTSGGADTQYF.

The chain combines TRBV6-5 with TRBJ2-7; no firm D call. CDR3 length equals 12 residues. The V gene lost 5 bases and the J gene lost 4 bases, with 9 bases spanning the gap. Germline V gene lookup returns CDR1 MNHEY and CDR2 SVGAGI. CDR3 loop: CASSTTPYEQYF. The CDR3 DNA is TGTGCCAGCAGTACCACGCCTTACGAGCAGTACTTC.

V gene TRBV5-1 combines with J gene TRBJ1-2, with 10 bases identical to TRBD1. The J segment lost 8 bases and the V segment lost 4 bases, leaving 5 bases of the junction unmatched. From germline, CDR1 is SGHRS and CDR2 YFSETQ. The CDR3 totals 13 residues. CDR3 in DNA: TGCGCCAGCAGCGAGGACAGGGGGGAAGGCTACACCTTC. It encodes CASSEDRGEGYTF.

This chain links TRBV29-1 with TRBJ1-1; 7 nucleotides agree with TRBD1. Per germline, CDR1 SQVTM and CDR2 ANQGSEA. The CDR3 covers 12 residues. The CDR3 loop is CRGDSMNTEAFF. CDR3 nucleotide sequence: TGCAGGGGGGACAGCATGAACACTGAAGCTTTCTTT.

CDR3 sequence (DNA): TGTGCCAGCAGCTTAGATGGGGCGCGGACGGAAGGCTACACCTTC. Amino acids: CASSLDGARTEGYTF. V is TRBV7-9 and J is TRBJ1-2; a weak D match, TRBD1 (5 bases). V lost 1 base and J lost 8, with 17 bases in between. Germline V gene sequence: CDR1 SEHNR, CDR2 FQNEAQ (reference sequence). This CDR3 is built from 15 residues.

This clonotype was detected once. The rearrangement joins TRBV6-2 or TRBV6-3 to TRBJ2-1; 14 nucleotides match TRBD2. CDR3 length: 19 residues. Unmatched junction bases numbered 6, after V lost 2 bases and J lost 0 bases. Germline CDR1 is MNHEY and CDR2 is SVGEGT. CDR3 sequence reads: CASSYRTSGRISSYNEQFF. In DNA, the CDR3 is TGTGCCAGCAGTTACCGGACTAGCGGGAGGATCAGCTCCTACAATGAGCAGTTCTTC.

The V gene is TRBV20-1, the J gene TRBJ1-2; 12 nucleotides line up with TRBD1. V dropped 5 bases and J dropped 5; count of bases not matched to a gene: 6. From germline, CDR1 is DFQATT and CDR2 SNEGSKA (reference sequence). This CDR3 is built from 14 residues. CDR3 sequence (DNA): TGCAGTGCTTCCGGGACAGGGGGCTTATATGGCTACACCTTC. The encoded protein is CSASGTGGLYGYTF.

The chain joins TRBV10-1 to TRBJ2-3; D remains unclear. Germline lookup yields CDR1 WNHNN and CDR2 SYGVQD (reference sequence). The CDR3 has 15 amino acids. V lost 3 bases to trimming and J lost 3 bases, with 13 bases between them. The CDR3 spells CASSDGSLVTDTQYF. The DNA of the CDR3 is TGCGCCAGCAGTGATGGGTCCCTGGTTACAGATACGCAGTATTTT.

J is TRBJ2-3 and V is TRBV7-9; TRBD2 matches 8 bases. Germline V lookup: CDR1 SEHNR, CDR2 FQNEAQ (reference sequence). The CDR3 length is 16 residues. The V and J ends lost 5 bases and 2 bases, in that order; junction bases with no gene match: 9. CDR3 coding DNA: TGTGCCAGCAGCCCCCATAGCGGGAACGACACAGATACGCAGTATTTT. This codes for CASSPHSGNDTDTQYF.

J is TRBJ1-5 and V is TRBV7-2, with D unresolved. V lost 3 bases and J lost 7, with 16 bases in between. There are 15 residues in the CDR3. CDR1 and CDR2 (germline): SGHTA, FQGNSA. The CDR3 protein is CASSLDWGGIQPQHF. The CDR3 region has the DNA TGTGCCAGCAGCTTGGATTGGGGAGGGATCCAGCCCCAGCATTTT.

The rearrangement uses TRBV7-2 and TRBJ2-1; no reliable D call. Per germline, CDR1 SGHTA and CDR2 FQGNSA. The CDR3 spans 13 residues. The ends were cut back, 5 bases at V and 8 bases at J, with 13 bases in the middle. For the CDR3, the DNA is TGTGCCAGCAGCCCTAAAGGTATACATGAGCAGTTCTTC. Translating it yields CASSPKGIHEQFF. Full variable domain (remainder filled in from reference TRBV7-2 and TRBJ2-1): GAGVSQSPSNKVTEKGKDVELRCDPISGHTALYWYRQSLGQGLEFLIYFQGNSAPDKSGLPSDRFSAERTGGSVSTLTIQRTQQEDSAVYLCASSPKGIHEQFFGPGTRLTVL.

This clonotype showed up just once. The chain carries TRBV3-1 and TRBJ2-5; D gene unclear. In germline, CDR1 is LGHDT, CDR2 YNNKEL (reference sequence). Trimming took 1 base from V and 3 from J, leaving 9 bases between them. This CDR3 contains 14 residues. The CDR3 coding sequence is TGTGCCAGCAGCCAAGGATCTGGGGAAGAGACCCAGTACTTC. This codes for CASSQGSGEETQYF.

The gene calls are TRBV10-3 and TRBJ1-1; D possibly corresponds to TRBD1 (5 bases). Germline CDR1 reads ENHRY; CDR2 reads SYGVKD. The CDR3 spans 14 residues. V dropped 2 bases and J dropped 7 bases, with 14 bases sitting between them. CDR3 in DNA: TGTGCCATCAGTGAGCGGGGAAGGGACCTTGAAGCTTTCTTT. This sequence encodes CAISERGRDLEAFF.

This clonotype was detected only a few times. The chain carries TRBV5-6 and TRBJ2-1, with TRBD2 identical over 9 bases. The CDR3 is 14 amino acids. After removal of 4 bases from V and 7 bases from J, the junction contained 6 bases not matched to a gene. Germline V CDR1 and CDR2: SGHDT, YYEEEE. The CDR3 DNA reads TGTGCCAGCAGCGGGGGACTAGCAGCGAATGAGCAGTTCTTC. The encoded protein is CASSGGLAANEQFF.

This chain joins TRBV28 and TRBJ2-1; tentative D call: TRBD2 (6 bases). The CDR3 has 17 amino acids. The ends were cut back, 5 bases at V and 0 bases at J, with 17 bases in the middle. Germline assignment: CDR1 MDHEN and CDR2 SYDVKM. This CDR3 is CASSPRDSTSSYNEQFF. The CDR3 nucleotides read TGTGCCAGCAGTCCCCGGGACTCCACCAGCTCCTACAATGAGCAGTTCTTC.

V gene TRBV29-1 combines with J gene TRBJ1-2, with TRBD1 matching 8 bases. The CDR3 has 14 residues. Per germline, CDR1 SQVTM and CDR2 ANQGSEA. J was trimmed by 0 bases and V by 7 bases; bases with no gene match: 7. The CDR3 sequence is CSARTGTTNYGYTF. In DNA form, the CDR3 reads TGCAGCGCCAGGACAGGGACTACTAACTATGGCTACACCTTC. Variable domain in full (rest from reference TRBV29-1 and TRBJ1-2): SAVISQKPSRDICQRGTSLTIQCQVDSQVTMMFWYRQQPGQSLTLIATANQGSEATYESGFVIDKFPISRPNLTFSTLTVSNMSPEDSSIYLCSARTGTTNYGYTFGSGTRLTVV.

The chain recombines TRBV4-3 with TRBJ2-1; TRBD1 matches at 10 bases. The CDR3 extends over 14 amino acids. Germline-derived CDR1 and CDR2 are LGHNA and YSLEER. The ends lost 3 bases at V and 7 bases at J; junction bases unmatched: 3. Here the CDR3 reads CASSQEDRGNEQFF. Here the CDR3 DNA reads TGCGCCAGCAGCCAGGAGGACAGGGGGAATGAGCAGTTCTTC.

This chain connects TRBV6-5 to TRBJ1-4, with a tentative D call TRBD1 (6 bases). This CDR3 comprises 14 residues. With 6 bases removed from V and 10 bases from J, the gap between germline ends came to 18 bases. CDR1 is MNHEY and CDR2 is SVGAGI in the germline V gene. In DNA form, the CDR3 reads TGTGCCAGCAGACAACAGGGAGGGGGACTAAAACTGTTTTTT. The encoded protein is CASRQQGGGLKLFF.

CDR3 DNA: TGTGCCAGCAGCGCGGACAGGGGTTGGACTGAAGCTTTCTTT. It encodes CASSADRGWTEAFF. The rearrangement uses TRBV7-9 and TRBJ1-1, with 9 bases that match TRBD1. The CDR3 extends over 14 amino acids. Per the germline V gene, CDR1 is SEHNR and CDR2 is FQNEAQ (reference sequence). The V gene end was trimmed by 5 bases and the J gene end by 5 bases; junction bases not matched to a gene: 6.